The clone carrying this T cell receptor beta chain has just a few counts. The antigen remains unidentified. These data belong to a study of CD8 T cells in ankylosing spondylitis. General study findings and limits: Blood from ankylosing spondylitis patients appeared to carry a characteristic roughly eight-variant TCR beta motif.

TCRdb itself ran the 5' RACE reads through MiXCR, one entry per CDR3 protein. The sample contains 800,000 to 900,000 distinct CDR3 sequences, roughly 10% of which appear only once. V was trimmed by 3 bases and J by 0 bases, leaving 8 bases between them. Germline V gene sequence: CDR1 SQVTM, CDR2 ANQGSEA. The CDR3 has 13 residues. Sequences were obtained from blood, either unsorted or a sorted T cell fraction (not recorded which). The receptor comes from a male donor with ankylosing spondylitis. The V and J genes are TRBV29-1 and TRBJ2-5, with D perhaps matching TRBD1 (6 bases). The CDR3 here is CSVEDSYQETQYF. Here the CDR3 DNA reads TGCAGCGTTGAGGACAGCTACCAAGAGACCCAGTACTTC.